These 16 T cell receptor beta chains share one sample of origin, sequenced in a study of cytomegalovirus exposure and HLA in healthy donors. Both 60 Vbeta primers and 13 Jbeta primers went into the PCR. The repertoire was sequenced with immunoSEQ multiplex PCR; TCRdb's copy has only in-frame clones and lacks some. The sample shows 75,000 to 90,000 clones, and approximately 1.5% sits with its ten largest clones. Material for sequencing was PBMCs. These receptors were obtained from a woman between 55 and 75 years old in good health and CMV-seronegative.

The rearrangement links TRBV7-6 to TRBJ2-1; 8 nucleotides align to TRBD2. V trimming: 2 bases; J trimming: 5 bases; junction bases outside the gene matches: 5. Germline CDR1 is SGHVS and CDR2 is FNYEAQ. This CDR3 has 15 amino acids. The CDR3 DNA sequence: TGTGCCAGCAGCTTATGGACTAGCCCCGACAATGAGCAGTTCTTC. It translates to CASSLWTSPDNEQFF.

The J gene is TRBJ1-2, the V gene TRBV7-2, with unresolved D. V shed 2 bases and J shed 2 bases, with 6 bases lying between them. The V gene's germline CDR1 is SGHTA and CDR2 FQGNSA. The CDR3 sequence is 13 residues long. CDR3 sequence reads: CASSLQENYGYTF. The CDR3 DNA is TGTGCCAGCAGCTTACAGGAAAACTATGGCTACACCTTC.

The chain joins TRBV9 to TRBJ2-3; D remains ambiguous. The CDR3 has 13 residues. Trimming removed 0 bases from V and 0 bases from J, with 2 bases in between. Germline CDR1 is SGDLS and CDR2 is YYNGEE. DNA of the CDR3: TGTGCCAGCAGCGTAGTAAGCACAGATACGCAGTATTTT. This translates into CASSVVSTDTQYF. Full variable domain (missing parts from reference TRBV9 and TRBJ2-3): DSGVTQTPKHLITATGQRVTLRCSPRSGDLSVYWYQQSLDQGLQFLIQYYNGEERAKGNILERFSAQQFPDLHSELNLSSLELGDSALYFCASSVVSTDTQYFGPGTRLTVL.

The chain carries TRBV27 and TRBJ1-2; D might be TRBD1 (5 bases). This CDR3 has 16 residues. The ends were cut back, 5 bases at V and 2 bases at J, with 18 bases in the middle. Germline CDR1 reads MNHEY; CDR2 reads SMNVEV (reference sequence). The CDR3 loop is CASSPDAGAPNYGYTF. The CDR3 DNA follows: TGTGCCAGCAGTCCCGACGCTGGGGCGCCGAACTATGGCTACACCTTC.

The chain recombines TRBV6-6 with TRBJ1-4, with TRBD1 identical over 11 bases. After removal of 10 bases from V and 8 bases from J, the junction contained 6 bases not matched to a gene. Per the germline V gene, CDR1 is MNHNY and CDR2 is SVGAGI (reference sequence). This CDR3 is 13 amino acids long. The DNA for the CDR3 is TGTGCCACCAAGGACAGGGGGCTCGAAAAACTGTTTTTT. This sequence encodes CATKDRGLEKLFF.

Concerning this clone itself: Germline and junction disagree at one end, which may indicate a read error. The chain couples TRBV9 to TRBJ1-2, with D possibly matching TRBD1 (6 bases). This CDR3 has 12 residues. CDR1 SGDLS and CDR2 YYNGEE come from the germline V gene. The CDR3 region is CASSLVEGVYAF. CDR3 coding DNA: TGTGCCAGCAGCCTCGTCGAGGGGGTTTACGCCTTC.

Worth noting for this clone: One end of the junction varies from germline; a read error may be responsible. The CDR3 DNA is TGTGCCGGCAGTCGACAGAACAATCAGCCCCAGCATTTT. It codes for CAGSRQNNQPQHF. The chain has TRBV28 and TRBJ1-5, with D possibly being TRBD1 (5 bases). CDR1 and CDR2 from the germline V gene are MDHEN and SYDVKM. The CDR3 has 13 amino acids.

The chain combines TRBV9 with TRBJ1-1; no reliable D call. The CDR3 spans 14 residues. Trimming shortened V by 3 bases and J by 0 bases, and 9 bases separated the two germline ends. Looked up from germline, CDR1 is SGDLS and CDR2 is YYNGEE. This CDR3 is CASSALIVNTEAFF. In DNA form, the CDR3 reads TGTGCCAGCAGCGCTTTGATAGTGAACACTGAAGCTTTCTTT.

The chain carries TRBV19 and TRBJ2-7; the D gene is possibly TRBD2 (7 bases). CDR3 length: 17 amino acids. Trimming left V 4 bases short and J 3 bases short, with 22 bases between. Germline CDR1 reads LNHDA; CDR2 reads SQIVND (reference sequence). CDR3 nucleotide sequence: TGTGCCAGTAGTACGGGGGGATACAGGGAAAGGGACTACGAGCAGTACTTC. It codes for CASSTGGYRERDYEQYF.

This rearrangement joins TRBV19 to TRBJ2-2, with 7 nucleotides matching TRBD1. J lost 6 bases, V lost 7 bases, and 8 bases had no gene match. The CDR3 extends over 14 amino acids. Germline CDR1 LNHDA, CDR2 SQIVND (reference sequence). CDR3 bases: TGTGCCAGTACCCCGACAGGGCCCCCCGGGGAGCTGTTTTTT. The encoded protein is CASTPTGPPGELFF. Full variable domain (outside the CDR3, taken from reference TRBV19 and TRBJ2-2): DGGITQSPKYLFRKEGQNVTLSCEQNLNHDAMYWYRQDPGQGLRLIYYSQIVNDFQKGDIAEGYSVSREKKESFPLTVTSAQKNPTAFYLCASTPTGPPGELFFGEGSRLTVL.

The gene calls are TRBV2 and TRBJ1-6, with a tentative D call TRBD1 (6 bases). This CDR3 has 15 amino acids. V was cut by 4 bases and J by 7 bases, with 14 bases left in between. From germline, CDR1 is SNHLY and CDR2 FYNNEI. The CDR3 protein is CASSGMTGVNSPLHF. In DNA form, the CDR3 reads TGTGCCAGCAGTGGGATGACAGGCGTAAATTCACCCCTCCACTTT.

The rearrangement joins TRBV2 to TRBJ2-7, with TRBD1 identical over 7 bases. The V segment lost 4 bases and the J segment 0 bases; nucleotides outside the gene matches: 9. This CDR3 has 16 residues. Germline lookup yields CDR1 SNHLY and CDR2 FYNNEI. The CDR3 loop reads CASSGWGTVDSYEQYF. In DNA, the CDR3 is TGTGCCAGCAGTGGATGGGGGACAGTAGACTCCTACGAGCAGTACTTC.

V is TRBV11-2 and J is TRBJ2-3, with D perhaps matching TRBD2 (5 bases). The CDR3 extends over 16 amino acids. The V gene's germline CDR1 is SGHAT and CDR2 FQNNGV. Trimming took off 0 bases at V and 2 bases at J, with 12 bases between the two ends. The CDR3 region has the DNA TGTGCCAGCAGCTTAGATCTAGCCGGCTACACAGATACGCAGTATTTT. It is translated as CASSLDLAGYTDTQYF.

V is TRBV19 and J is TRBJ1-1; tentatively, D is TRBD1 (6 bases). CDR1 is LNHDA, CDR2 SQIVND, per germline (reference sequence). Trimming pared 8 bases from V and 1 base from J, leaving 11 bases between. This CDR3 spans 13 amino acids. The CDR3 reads CASYPQGNTEAFF. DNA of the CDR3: TGTGCCAGTTACCCACAGGGGAACACTGAAGCTTTCTTT.

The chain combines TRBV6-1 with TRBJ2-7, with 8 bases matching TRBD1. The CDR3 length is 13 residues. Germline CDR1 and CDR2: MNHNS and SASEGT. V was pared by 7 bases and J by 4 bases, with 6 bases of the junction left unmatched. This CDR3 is CASTLTGEYEQYF. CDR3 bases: TGTGCCAGCACCTTGACAGGGGAGTACGAGCAGTACTTC.

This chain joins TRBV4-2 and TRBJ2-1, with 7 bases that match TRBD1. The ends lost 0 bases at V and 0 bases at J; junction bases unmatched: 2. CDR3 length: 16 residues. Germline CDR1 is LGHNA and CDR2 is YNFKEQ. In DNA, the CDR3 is TGTGCCAGCAGCCAAGACCGGGACAGCTCCTACAATGAGCAGTTCTTC. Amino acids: CASSQDRDSSYNEQFF.